This T cell receptor (beta chain) derives from a study of technical replicates of blood from a few donors. V shed 5 bases, J shed 4 bases, and the junction held 5 bases outside the gene matches. The CDR3 spans 16 residues. The germline V gene encodes CDR1 SGHTA and CDR2 FQGTGA. Produced via immunoSEQ multiplex PCR; TCRdb's table is partial and in-frame only. Found here are about 89,000 clones, about 94% of them singletons; the top ten hold roughly 0.26%. V usage is TRBV7-3 and J usage is TRBJ2-5; TRBD2 aligns across 15 bases. Sequenced material: T cells isolated from PBMCs. This sequence originates from a human donor in good health. CDR3 in amino acids: CASSPGLAGGLETQYF. The CDR3 nucleotides are TGTGCCAGCAGCCCCGGACTAGCGGGGGGGCTAGAGACCCAGTACTTC. The whole variable domain, filled in from reference TRBV7-3 and TRBJ2-5, reads GAGVSQTPSNKVTEKGKYVELRCDPISGHTALYWYRQSLGQGPEFLIYFQGTGAADDSGLPNDRFFAVRPEGSVSTLKIQRTERGDSAVYLCASSPGLAGGLETQYFGPGTRLLVL.